These 30 T cell receptor beta chains came from one sample sequenced in a study of T cells in Graves' hyperthyroidism and ophthalmopathy. Researchers amplified the TCR beta CDR3 regions from RNA transcripts. With the HTBI primer set, the TCR CDR3 went through a first round of RT-PCR. TCRdb re-called the multiplex PCR reads through MiXCR, storing one row per CDR3 protein. This sample has a few hundred thousand distinct CDR3 sequences, with less than 20% found just once. Sequences were obtained from blood. These receptors were taken from a woman in her twenties or thirties with Graves' hyperthyroidism.

This clonotype was found a few times. The chain has TRBV5-1 and TRBJ1-4; 10 bases agree with TRBD1. J lost 8 bases, V lost 3 bases, and 7 bases had no gene match. The length of the CDR3 is 15 residues. Per the germline V gene, CDR1 is SGHRS and CDR2 is YFSETQ. The CDR3 region has the DNA TGCGCCAGCAGCTGGTCCGGGACAGGGGAAGAAAAACTGTTTTTT. This encodes CASSWSGTGEEKLFF.

Many counts were recorded for this clonotype. The rearrangement links TRBV7-9 to TRBJ2-3, with 11 bases aligning to TRBD2. Trimming at V came to 5 bases and at J to 3 bases, leaving 7 bases not matched to a gene. Germline V CDR1 and CDR2: SEHNR, FQNEAQ (reference sequence). CDR3 length: 16 amino acids. The CDR3 sequence: CASSNLAGGVTDTQYF. CDR3 DNA: TGTGCCAGCAGCAATCTAGCGGGAGGTGTAACAGATACGCAGTATTTT. The full variable domain, with the rest looked up from reference TRBV7-9 and TRBJ2-3, is DTGVSQNPRHKITKRGQNVTFRCDPISEHNRLYWYRQTLGQGPEFLTYFQNEAQLEKSRLLSDRFSAERPKGSFSTLEIQRTEQGDSAMYLCASSNLAGGVTDTQYFGPGTRLTVL.

This clonotype was seen a few times. This rearrangement joins TRBV20-1 to TRBJ1-4; no reliable D call. Germline V lookup: CDR1 DFQATT, CDR2 SNEGSKA (reference sequence). The CDR3 spans 15 residues. In DNA, the CDR3 is TGCACCACCCGCCCGGGCTCCGGCCCTAATGAAAAACTGTTTTTT. Translating gives CTTRPGSGPNEKLFF.

The chain links TRBV24-1 to TRBJ2-1, with 8 nucleotides matching TRBD2. V lost 3 bases to trimming and J lost 2 bases; unmatched junction nucleotides: 2. The V gene's germline CDR1 is KGHDR and CDR2 SFDVKD. The CDR3 extends over 15 amino acids. The CDR3 DNA is TGTGCCACCAGTGATGGCGGGGGGCCCTACAATGAGCAGTTCTTC. Protein: CATSDGGGPYNEQFF.

This clonotype occurred many times. The rearrangement joins TRBV7-9 to TRBJ1-2; no firm D call. Per the germline V gene, CDR1 is SEHNR and CDR2 is FQNEAQ (reference sequence). This CDR3 has 13 amino acids. V lost 4 bases, J lost 5 bases, and 11 bases lay in between. The CDR3 here is CASSSDGKYGYTF. CDR3 nucleotide sequence: TGTGCCAGCAGCTCGGACGGGAAATATGGCTACACCTTC.

This clonotype came up many times. The chain uses TRBV2 and TRBJ1-5, with 7 bases that match TRBD1. CDR3 length: 14 amino acids. Germline-derived CDR1 and CDR2 are SNHLY and FYNNEI. With 5 bases clipped from V and 5 bases from J, the junction kept 6 bases outside the gene matches. CDR3: CASSRQGRDQPQHF. As DNA, the CDR3 is TGTGCCAGCAGTCGACAGGGAAGGGATCAGCCCCAGCATTTT.

V is TRBV30 and J is TRBJ2-1; 11 positions agree with TRBD2. CDR1 and CDR2 from the germline V gene are GTSNPN and SVGIG (reference sequence). The J segment lost 9 bases and the V segment lost 4 bases, leaving 8 bases of the junction unmatched. The CDR3 covers 14 residues. CDR3 sequence (DNA): TGTGCCTGGATACTAGCGGGAGTATTCGGTGAGCAGTTCTTC. This codes for CAWILAGVFGEQFF.

The table lists this clonotype with a few counts. Being one base from a much bigger clone, this may be a read error. The gene calls are TRBV20-1 and TRBJ2-3; 9 bases align to TRBD2. Germline CDR1 is DFQATT and CDR2 is SNEGSKA (reference sequence). The CDR3 spans 12 residues. The CDR3 nucleotides read TGCGGTGCTAGCGGGAACCCAGATACGCAGTATTTT. This encodes CGASGNPDTQYF.

This rearrangement joins TRBV9 to TRBJ2-3; D may be TRBD1 (6 bases). There are 15 residues in the CDR3. Trimming cost V 3 bases and J 6 bases, with 17 bases left between them. Per the germline V gene, CDR1 is SGDLS and CDR2 is YYNGEE. The CDR3 loop is CASSAETGRGDTQYF. In DNA, the CDR3 is TGTGCCAGCAGCGCAGAAACAGGGAGAGGGGATACGCAGTATTTT.

This clonotype was observed a few times. The CDR3 is CASSLARGRWRANTGELFF. For the CDR3, the DNA is TGTGCCAGCAGTTTAGCGCGGGGGAGGTGGAGGGCGAACACCGGGGAGCTGTTTTTT. The V call is TRBV12-3 or TRBV12-4, the J call TRBJ2-2; 7 nucleotides match TRBD2. J gave up 0 bases and V 0 bases, and 10 bases lay outside the gene matches. This CDR3 spans 19 amino acids.

This clonotype was counted a single time. V is TRBV6-2 or TRBV6-3 and J is TRBJ2-7; 8 bases match TRBD1. CDR3 length equals 15 residues. The V gene's germline CDR1 is MNHEY and CDR2 SVGEGT. J gave up 6 bases and V 8 bases, and 15 bases lay outside the gene matches. The CDR3 region has the DNA TGTGCCAGCGCAATTACGGACAGGGCCCCCTCCGAGCAGTACTTC. Protein: CASAITDRAPSEQYF.

The V and J genes are TRBV20-1 and TRBJ1-5; 11 bases match TRBD1. This CDR3 is built from 16 residues. After removal of 6 bases from V and 0 bases from J, the junction contained 7 bases not matched to a gene. Germline CDR1 DFQATT, CDR2 SNEGSKA (reference sequence). Written as DNA, the CDR3 is TGCAGTGCCATGGACAGGGGGCCCCATAGCAATCAGCCCCAGCATTTT. It specifies CSAMDRGPHSNQPQHF.

The rearrangement links TRBV9 to TRBJ2-1; 10 nucleotides align to TRBD2. The CDR3 has 15 amino acids. Per germline, CDR1 SGDLS and CDR2 YYNGEE. V trimming: 4 bases; J trimming: 9 bases; junction bases outside the gene matches: 10. In DNA, the CDR3 is TGTGCCAGCAGCTCAAGGCTAGCGGGAGTAGGTGAGCAGTTCTTC. Translating it yields CASSSRLAGVGEQFF.

This clonotype came up many times. The chain recombines TRBV20-1 with TRBJ2-4; TRBD2 agrees at 10 bases. This CDR3 contains 14 residues. Germline CDR1 DFQATT, CDR2 SNEGSKA (reference sequence). Trimming took 6 bases from V and 8 from J; bases not matched to a gene: 10. For the CDR3, the DNA is TGCAGTGCGGATGCTAGCGGGAGTTGGGACATTCAGTACTTC. It yields the protein CSADASGSWDIQYF.

This clonotype came up many times. J is TRBJ1-1 and V is TRBV3-1, with a tentative D call TRBD1 (5 bases). Germline assignment: CDR1 LGHDT and CDR2 YNNKEL (reference sequence). V was cut by 1 base and J by 7 bases, with 10 bases left in between. The CDR3 length is 13 residues. The CDR3 protein is CASSQGVRGEAFF. For the CDR3, the DNA is TGTGCCAGCAGCCAAGGGGTTAGGGGTGAAGCTTTCTTT.

This clonotype was detected only a few times. The V gene is TRBV20-1, the J gene TRBJ2-7; a weak D match, TRBD1 (5 bases). Germline assignment: CDR1 DFQATT and CDR2 SNEGSKA (reference sequence). The CDR3 has 13 residues. Trimming removed 3 bases at V and 3 bases at J, with 12 bases between. CDR3 loop: CSARQGFSYEQYF. In DNA, the CDR3 is TGCAGTGCTAGGCAGGGTTTTAGCTACGAGCAGTACTTC.

V usage is TRBV5-4 and J usage is TRBJ1-1; tentatively, D is TRBD1 (6 bases). The CDR3 has 14 residues. Germline loops: CDR1 SGHNT, CDR2 YYREEE (reference sequence). The germline V and J ends were trimmed by 2 bases and 5 bases, with 13 bases remaining between them. DNA for the CDR3: TGTGCCAGCAGCTTCGGAGCCCAGGGGACTGAAGCTTTCTTT. Translated: CASSFGAQGTEAFF.

This clonotype appeared many times. The V and J genes are TRBV7-2 and TRBJ2-5; TRBD2 aligns across 7 bases. This CDR3 is built from 14 residues. Germline CDR1 and CDR2: SGHTA and FQGNSA. The J segment lost 1 base and the V segment lost 4 bases, leaving 3 bases of the junction unmatched. The CDR3 bases are TGTGCCAGCAGCTGGGGAGGGGTCCAAGAGACCCAGTACTTC. Translated, it gives CASSWGGVQETQYF.

This clonotype has ten or more counts. The chain uses TRBV29-1 and TRBJ2-3; 15 bases align to TRBD2. The CDR3 runs to 14 residues. The V gene's germline CDR1 is SQVTM and CDR2 ANQGSEA. V lost 7 bases, J lost 10 bases, and 9 bases stayed unmatched. The CDR3 region has the DNA TGCAGCGGAATAAGAGGACTAGCGGGAGGGCCGCAGTATTTT. Encoded protein: CSGIRGLAGGPQYF.

This clonotype was detected ten times or more. The V and J genes are TRBV13 and TRBJ2-1; D may correspond to TRBD1 or TRBD2 (5 bases each). Germline V lookup: CDR1 PRHDT, CDR2 FYEKMQ (reference sequence). Deletions cut 5 bases from V and 7 bases from J, with 12 bases between. This CDR3 has 13 amino acids. This CDR3 reads CASSPGTLNEQFF. CDR3 nucleotides: TGTGCCAGCAGCCCCGGGACCCTGAATGAGCAGTTCTTC.

This clonotype was seen at least ten times. The chain recombines TRBV28 with TRBJ2-5, with D hard to call. V lost 0 bases and J 3 bases, leaving 8 bases between the germline ends. Germline-derived CDR1 and CDR2 are MDHEN and SYDVKM. The CDR3 extends over 14 amino acids. Written as DNA, the CDR3 is TGTGCCAGCAGTTTATGGGCTGGAAAAGAGACCCAGTACTTC. This sequence encodes CASSLWAGKETQYF.

This clonotype was seen at least ten times. The chain has TRBV2 and TRBJ2-4; TRBD1 agrees at 9 bases. Unmatched junction bases numbered 14, after V lost 11 bases and J lost 9 bases. Looked up from germline, CDR1 is SNHLY and CDR2 is FYNNEI. The CDR3 is 14 amino acids. The CDR3 region has the DNA TGTGCCCTTGAGGAAATACAGGGGGCAGTCATTCAGTACTTC. It codes for CALEEIQGAVIQYF. The whole variable domain, remainder taken from reference TRBV2 and TRBJ2-4, is EPEVTQTPSHQVTQMGQEVILRCVPISNHLYFYWYRQILGQKVEFLVSFYNNEISEKSEIFDDQFSVERPDGSNFTLKIRSTKLEDSAMYFCALEEIQGAVIQYFGAGTRLSVL.

The chain couples TRBV20-1 to TRBJ1-1, with TRBD1 matching over 7 bases. V lost 0 bases and J lost 4; bases outside the gene matches: 5. Germline CDR1 reads DFQATT; CDR2 reads SNEGSKA (reference sequence). This CDR3 has 14 residues. The CDR3 is CSARDIRQGTEAFF. The DNA for the CDR3 is TGCAGTGCTAGAGATATACGACAGGGCACTGAAGCTTTCTTT.

This clonotype was observed a few times. V is TRBV15 and J is TRBJ2-1; D might be TRBD1 (6 bases). The CDR3 runs 18 residues. Germline V gene sequence: CDR1 LNHNV, CDR2 YYDKDF (reference sequence). Trimming removed 0 bases from V and 1 base from J, with 16 bases in between. The CDR3 bases are TGTGCCACCAGCAGAGAAGGGGCCCAGGGGAGATCCTACAATGAGCAGTTCTTC. It yields the protein CATSREGAQGRSYNEQFF.

The chain recombines TRBV29-1 with TRBJ2-1; D is unresolved. Trimming left V 7 bases short and J 5 bases short, with 6 bases between. The CDR3 extends over 10 amino acids. Germline assignment: CDR1 SQVTM and CDR2 ANQGSEA. CDR3 amino acids: CSGKDNEQFF. DNA for the CDR3: TGCAGCGGGAAAGACAATGAGCAGTTCTTC.

The chain combines TRBV5-6 with TRBJ1-1, with 11 bases aligning to TRBD1. CDR1 SGHDT and CDR2 YYEEEE come from the germline V gene. The junction had 9 bases not matched to a gene; V was cut back by 0 bases and J by 5 bases. The CDR3 totals 17 residues. The CDR3 DNA sequence: TGTGCCAGCAGCTTGGCCTGGAGCGGGACAGGGGGGACTGAAGCTTTCTTT. This gives the protein CASSLAWSGTGGTEAFF.

The rearrangement joins TRBV6-5 to TRBJ2-1; D gene ambiguous. The ends were cut back, 4 bases at V and 2 bases at J, with 12 bases in the middle. There are 15 residues in the CDR3. Germline lookup yields CDR1 MNHEY and CDR2 SVGAGI. Here the CDR3 DNA reads TGTGCCAGCAGTTCCCCGGCGTTTGCCTACAATGAGCAGTTCTTC. Protein product: CASSSPAFAYNEQFF.

This clonotype was detected many times. V usage is TRBV6-1 and J usage is TRBJ1-1; 10 bases line up with TRBD1. Germline V gene sequence: CDR1 MNHNS, CDR2 SASEGT. CDR3 size: 13 residues. V was pared by 6 bases and J by 6 bases, with 4 bases of the junction left unmatched. CDR3 amino acids: CASRGQGWSEAFF. As DNA, the CDR3 is TGTGCCAGCAGGGGACAGGGGTGGTCTGAAGCTTTCTTT.

The gene calls are TRBV5-4 and TRBJ2-7; possible D gene TRBD2, 5 bases. The length of the CDR3 is 15 residues. V was trimmed by 4 bases and J by 0 bases, leaving 14 bases between them. Germline V gives CDR1 SGHNT, CDR2 YYREEE (reference sequence). CDR3 protein: CASSGPSGSSYEQYF. The CDR3 DNA is TGTGCCAGCAGCGGTCCGAGCGGTAGCTCCTACGAGCAGTACTTC.

This clonotype was counted at least ten times. V is TRBV28 and J is TRBJ1-2; tentative D call: TRBD1 (6 bases). The CDR3 covers 11 residues. In germline, CDR1 is MDHEN, CDR2 SYDVKM. Trimming cost V 6 bases and J 6 bases, with 8 bases left between them. CDR3 sequence: CASRQGHGYTF. CDR3 coding DNA: TGTGCCAGCAGACAGGGTCATGGCTACACCTTC.